A selection of T cell receptor beta chains follows, all from one sample in a study of T cell responses to AZD1222 COVID-19 vaccine. The repertoire was sequenced with immunoSEQ multiplex PCR; TCRdb's copy has only in-frame clones and lacks some. The sample carries 140,000 to 150,000 clones, 85% to 90% recorded once. Sample: peripheral blood, taken 28 days after the second AZD1222 dose. These receptors were taken from an adult who received the AZD1222 COVID-19 vaccine. Each CDR3 is given with its conserved first and last residue. A D gene is named only where the DNA matches it firmly. The size of a clone is reported for some rows only, either as once, few or many, or as a class for expanded clones.

>once|TRBV25-1|TRBJ2-7|TRBD2
CASSRDLAGRYEQYF
TGTGCCAGCAGTCGGGATCTAGCGGGGCGCTACGAGCAGTACTTC
>.|TRBV30|TRBJ2-1|TRBD2
CAQTSGGYNEQFF
TGTGCCCAGACTAGCGGGGGATACAATGAGCAGTTCTTC
>.|TRBV27|TRBJ2-7|.
CASSSPAGNEQYF
TGTGCCAGCAGCTCGCCTGCCGGGAACGAGCAGTACTTC
>.|TRBV4-1|TRBJ2-7|.
CASSQTRAGLEQYF
TGCGCCAGCAGCCAGACGCGGGCAGGACTAGAGCAGTACTTC
>.|TRBV7-9|TRBJ1-2|.
CASSLGGGHMIQGGYTF
TGTGCCAGCAGCTTAGGGGGAGGACATATGATCCAGGGTGGCTACACCTTC
>few|TRBV3-1/TRBV3-2|TRBJ1-5|TRBD1
CASSKDRNQPQHF
TGTGCCAGCAGCAAGGACAGGAATCAGCCCCAGCATTTT
>.|TRBV5-6|TRBJ2-3|.
CASARVDTQYF
TGTGCCAGCGCGAGGGTAGATACGCAGTATTTT
>.|TRBV5-1|TRBJ2-1|.
CASLAATGPRNEQFF
TGCGCCAGCCTGGCAGCAACCGGGCCGAGGAATGAGCAGTTCTTC
>.|TRBV15|TRBJ2-7|TRBD1
CATSVRQGASYEQYF
TGTGCCACCAGCGTCCGACAGGGGGCCAGTTACGAGCAGTACTTC
>.|TRBV3-1/TRBV3-2|TRBJ1-4|.
CASSPLGGGEKLFF
TGTGCCAGCAGCCCCCTCGGGGGTGGGGAAAAACTGTTTTTT
>.|TRBV7-2|TRBJ2-7|.
CASSASYEQYF
TGTGCCAGCAGCGCCTCCTACGAGCAGTACTTC
>.|TRBV23-1|TRBJ1-6|.
CASSHSTAPLPNSPLHF
TGCGCCAGCAGTCATTCGACAGCCCCATTACCTAATTCACCCCTCCACTTT
>.|TRBV10-3|TRBJ2-7|.
CAIRPGPQSSEQYF
TGTGCCATCAGACCGGGACCTCAGTCCTCCGAGCAGTACTTC
>.|TRBV7-9|TRBJ2-7|.
CASSSATGTAHGKQYF
TGTGCCAGCAGCTCAGCCACCGGGACTGCACATGGTAAGCAGTACTTC
>.|TRBV6-5|TRBJ2-7|TRBD1
CATLKGQGRYEQYF
TGTGCCACGCTTAAGGGACAGGGTCGCTACGAGCAGTACTTC
>.|TRBV3-1/TRBV3-2|TRBJ1-1|.
CASSQVRRRNTEAFF
TGTGCCAGCAGCCAAGTTCGCAGACGGAACACTGAAGCTTTCTTT
>few|TRBV7-8|TRBJ2-5|.
CASSFSGTATQYF
TGTGCCAGCAGCTTCTCCGGGACTGCGACCCAGTACTTC
>.|TRBV14|TRBJ1-1|.
CASSVHRDMNTEAFF
TGTGCCAGCAGCGTTCACAGGGACATGAACACTGAAGCTTTCTTT
>few|TRBV20-1|TRBJ1-1|.
CSGSEGNTEAFF
TGCAGTGGAAGTGAGGGGAACACTGAAGCTTTCTTT
>.|TRBV5-1|TRBJ1-2|.
CASSPLRGSSYGYTF
TGCGCCAGCAGTCCCCTTAGGGGCAGCAGCTATGGCTACACCTTC
>.|TRBV2|TRBJ2-2|.
CASSPLGELFF
TGTGCCAGCAGCCCTCTCGGGGAGCTGTTTTTT
>once|TRBV27|TRBJ1-5|.
CASSFNRGSSQPQHF
TGTGCCAGCAGTTTCAATAGGGGATCTTCTCAGCCCCAGCATTTT
>.|TRBV5-6|TRBJ1-5|.
CASSLGRRGPQHF
TGTGCCAGCAGCTTGGGCCGGCGTGGGCCCCAGCATTTT
>.|TRBV7-6|TRBJ2-1|.
CASSLTTRTEQFF
TGTGCCAGCAGCTTAACGACTAGAACTGAGCAGTTCTTC
>.|TRBV6-5|TRBJ2-7|.
CASSYGGGLEQYF
TGTGCCAGCAGTTACGGGGGAGGCCTCGAGCAGTACTTC
>.|TRBV5-8|TRBJ2-5|.
CASPSPTGWGETQYF
TGTGCCAGCCCCTCTCCGACAGGCTGGGGAGAGACCCAGTACTTC